These T cell receptor beta chains were read from a single sample in a study of blood T cell repertoires in COVID-19. Data came from immunoSEQ multiplex PCR; TCRdb stores just in-frame clones and leaves some out. The sample consists of 70,000 or so clones, roughly 77% of them appearing once. Material: peripheral blood. The receptor set was obtained from a woman in her 70s with acute or convalescent COVID-19. The CDR3 runs from the conserved cysteine through the conserved F or W. D genes are given only for firm matches. Size tells how often a clone was seen (once, few, many) or the class of an expanded clone, and some rows leave it out.

d_gene: .; v_gene: TRBV19; abundance: .; j_gene: TRBJ1-3; CDR3nt: TGTGCCAGTAGTAATCAGGTCTCTGGAAACACCATATATTTT; CDR3aa: CASSNQVSGNTIYF
d_gene: TRBD1; v_gene: TRBV5-1; abundance: .; j_gene: TRBJ1-1; CDR3nt: TGCGCCAGCAGCAGGGACAGGGGGCCCACTGAAGCTTTCTTT; CDR3aa: CASSRDRGPTEAFF
d_gene: .; v_gene: TRBV4-3; abundance: few; j_gene: TRBJ1-1; CDR3nt: TGCGCCAGCAGCCACACACCTAACACTGAAGCTTTCTTT; CDR3aa: CASSHTPNTEAFF
d_gene: TRBD1; v_gene: TRBV19; abundance: once; j_gene: TRBJ1-3; CDR3nt: TGTGCCAGTAGTATAGGACAGGGTGGAAACACCATATATTTT; CDR3aa: CASSIGQGGNTIYF
d_gene: .; v_gene: TRBV6-5; abundance: .; j_gene: TRBJ1-6; CDR3nt: TGTGCCAGCAGTTACCTCGGGACTTCTTCACCCCTCCACTTT; CDR3aa: CASSYLGTSSPLHF
d_gene: TRBD2; v_gene: TRBV3-1/TRBV3-2; abundance: .; j_gene: TRBJ2-1; CDR3nt: TGTGCCAGCAGCCAAGGGACTAGGTCAGTCAATGAGCAGTTCTTC; CDR3aa: CASSQGTRSVNEQFF
d_gene: TRBD1; v_gene: TRBV18; abundance: .; j_gene: TRBJ2-3; CDR3nt: TGTGCCAGCTCACCACGGACAGGGGTGGCAGATACGCAGTATTTT; CDR3aa: CASSPRTGVADTQYF
d_gene: .; v_gene: TRBV4-1; abundance: few; j_gene: TRBJ2-1; CDR3nt: TGCGCCAGCAGCCAAGGCCTCCTAGCGCTAGAGCAGTTCTTC; CDR3aa: CASSQGLLALEQFF
d_gene: .; v_gene: TRBV5-1; abundance: .; j_gene: TRBJ1-2; CDR3nt: TGCGCCAGCAGCCCGCTTCTAGAGGAGGGCTACACCTTC; CDR3aa: CASSPLLEEGYTF
d_gene: TRBD2; v_gene: TRBV20-1; abundance: .; j_gene: TRBJ2-7; CDR3nt: TGCAGTGCTAGTTCTAGCGGGGCGGGAATCTACGAGCAGTACTTC; CDR3aa: CSASSSGAGIYEQYF
d_gene: TRBD1; v_gene: TRBV12-3/TRBV12-4; abundance: .; j_gene: TRBJ1-3; CDR3nt: TGTGCCAGCAGGGACAGGGCTGGAAACACCATATATTTT; CDR3aa: CASRDRAGNTIYF
d_gene: TRBD1; v_gene: TRBV11-2; abundance: few; j_gene: TRBJ1-6; CDR3nt: TGTGCCAGCAGCCAACAGGGGAATAATTCACCCCTCCACTTT; CDR3aa: CASSQQGNNSPLHF
d_gene: TRBD1; v_gene: TRBV5-1; abundance: .; j_gene: TRBJ1-1; CDR3nt: TGCGCCAGCAGCTCTACCGTAAGGACAGGGGGACGTGAAGCTTTCTTT; CDR3aa: CASSSTVRTGGREAFF
d_gene: TRBD1; v_gene: TRBV10-3; abundance: few; j_gene: TRBJ1-2; CDR3nt: TGTGCCATCAGAATCAGGGGGCGGAACTATGGCTACACCTTC; CDR3aa: CAIRIRGRNYGYTF
d_gene: TRBD1; v_gene: TRBV11-2; abundance: .; j_gene: TRBJ1-2; CDR3nt: TGTGCCAGCAGCAAGGGGTGGGACAGGGGTTCTAACTATGGCTACACCTTC; CDR3aa: CASSKGWDRGSNYGYTF
d_gene: TRBD1; v_gene: TRBV5-1; abundance: .; j_gene: TRBJ1-1; CDR3nt: TGCGCCAGCAGCGACCGGGACAGCCTTTTCGGGACTGAAGCTTTCTTT; CDR3aa: CASSDRDSLFGTEAFF
d_gene: TRBD1; v_gene: TRBV5-1; abundance: .; j_gene: TRBJ1-2; CDR3nt: TGCGCCAGCAGCCCCCGGACAGGGTCGAACTATGGCTACACCTTC; CDR3aa: CASSPRTGSNYGYTF
d_gene: TRBD1; v_gene: TRBV19; abundance: .; j_gene: TRBJ2-7; CDR3nt: TGTGCCACCGGGACAGGACCCTACGAGCAGTACTTC; CDR3aa: CATGTGPYEQYF
d_gene: TRBD2; v_gene: TRBV5-1; abundance: .; j_gene: TRBJ2-5; CDR3nt: TGCGCCAGCAGCTTGGCCGGTAGCGGGAGCCAGGAGACCCAGTACTTC; CDR3aa: CASSLAGSGSQETQYF
d_gene: .; v_gene: TRBV6-5; abundance: once; j_gene: TRBJ1-5; CDR3nt: TGTGCCAGCAGGGGGGGGGCTCTCGGGAATCAGCCCCAGCATTTT; CDR3aa: CASRGGALGNQPQHF